A single sample is the source of the 10 T cell receptor beta chains below, sequenced in a study of neurological immune-mediated disorders. TCRdb used MiXCR to reprocess the 5' RACE reads, holding one entry per CDR3 protein. Altogether 18,000 or so distinct CDR3 sequences are present, approximately 12% being singletons, with the ten largest covering 29%. The sample taken for sequencing was CD8+ T cells from blood. These receptors all come from a woman in her 50s in good health.

There are many counts of this clonotype. This chain links TRBV20-1 with TRBJ2-1, with a tentative D call TRBD1 (5 bases). The CDR3 is 8 residues long. Germline assignment: CDR1 DFQATT and CDR2 SNEGSKA (reference sequence). V lost 8 bases to trimming and J lost 11 bases, with 7 bases between them. CDR3 sequence (DNA): TGCAGTCCGGACAAGCAGTTCTTC. This translates into CSPDKQFF.

This clonotype was seen ten or more times. This CDR3 reads CASSLNGKAFF. In nucleotides, the CDR3 is TGTGCCAGCAGTTTAAACGGCAAAGCTTTCTTT. The chain combines TRBV27 with TRBJ1-1; D is undetermined. Germline CDR1 is MNHEY and CDR2 is SMNVEV (reference sequence). The V gene lost 2 bases and the J gene lost 9 bases, with 7 bases spanning the gap. The CDR3 length is 11 residues.

This clonotype has ten or more counts. Written as DNA, the CDR3 is TGTGCCAGCAGTTTTTTCTCAGTGGATGAGCAGTTCTTC. It codes for CASSFFSVDEQFF. The chain uses TRBV12-3 or TRBV12-4 and TRBJ2-1; D is ambiguous. The CDR3 length is 13 residues. V lost 3 bases to trimming and J lost 8 bases, with 11 bases between them.

This clonotype was seen ten or more times. CDR3 sequence: CASSLRLAGVVNEQFF. CDR3 sequence (DNA): TGTGCCAGCAGCCTCCGACTAGCGGGAGTCGTCAATGAGCAGTTCTTC. V is TRBV13 and J is TRBJ2-1, with 12 bases matching TRBD2. V lost 5 bases to trimming and J lost 6 bases; unmatched junction nucleotides: 8. Per the germline V gene, CDR1 is PRHDT and CDR2 is FYEKMQ (reference sequence). The CDR3 sequence is 16 residues long.

This clonotype was recorded at least ten times. This chain links TRBV28 with TRBJ2-1, with 7 bases that match TRBD2. V was pared by 5 bases and J by 2 bases, with 6 bases of the junction left unmatched. Germline V gives CDR1 MDHEN, CDR2 SYDVKM. The CDR3 totals 15 residues. The CDR3 region has the DNA TGTGCCAGCAGTCCCCGGGGGGATGCCTACAATGAGCAGTTCTTC. This gives the protein CASSPRGDAYNEQFF.

The CDR3 region has the DNA TGCAGTGCTAGAGATTTGACTAGCTCCTACAATGAGCAGTTCTTC. Translated, it gives CSARDLTSSYNEQFF. The chain joins TRBV20-1 to TRBJ2-1, with D perhaps matching TRBD2 (6 bases). Trimming pared 0 bases from V and 0 bases from J, leaving 9 bases between. In germline, CDR1 is DFQATT, CDR2 SNEGSKA (reference sequence). The CDR3 has 15 amino acids.

This clonotype was detected ten times or more. CDR3 nucleotide sequence: TGCAGTGCCGGGACACTCGGCGGGGAGCTGTTTTTT. It codes for CSAGTLGGELFF. This chain links TRBV20-1 with TRBJ2-2; a possible D gene is TRBD1 (6 bases). This CDR3 comprises 12 residues. Germline values: CDR1 DFQATT, CDR2 SNEGSKA (reference sequence). V was pared by 6 bases and J by 7 bases, with 12 bases between.

This clonotype was detected many times. The chain is built from TRBV20-1 and TRBJ2-7; 9 nucleotides match TRBD1. After removal of 3 bases from V and 0 bases from J, the junction contained 6 bases not matched to a gene. The germline V gene has CDR1 DFQATT and CDR2 SNEGSKA (reference sequence). The CDR3 consists of 15 residues. The CDR3 DNA sequence: TGCAGTGCTAGGGGACAGGGCGAGTACTCCTACGAGCAGTACTTC. This sequence encodes CSARGQGEYSYEQYF.

This clonotype has at least ten counts. The chain carries TRBV11-2 and TRBJ1-3; a possible D gene is TRBD1 (5 bases). The CDR3 contains 17 residues. The germline CDR1 and CDR2 sequences are SGHAT and FQNNGV. Deletions cut 0 bases from V and 2 bases from J, with 14 bases between. CDR3 protein: CASSLEAGGNPGNTIYF. The CDR3 nucleotides are TGTGCCAGCAGCTTAGAAGCTGGGGGAAATCCTGGAAACACCATATATTTT.

This clonotype was detected many times. The rearrangement uses TRBV7-3 and TRBJ2-7; D is perhaps TRBD2 (6 bases). CDR3 length: 13 amino acids. Germline values: CDR1 SGHTA, CDR2 FQGTGA. V was cut by 4 bases and J by 3 bases, with 10 bases left in between. CDR3 DNA sequence: TGTGCCAGCAGCTGGCGGGACGGCTACGAGCAGTACTTC. Translated, it gives CASSWRDGYEQYF.